A selection of T cell receptor beta chains follows, all from one sample in a study of shared clonotypes between healthy human individuals. Sequenced by immunoSEQ multiplex PCR; TCRdb stores in-frame clones only, minus some. The sample holds fewer than 1.8 million clones, 98% seen once. Specimen: naive CD4+ T cells sorted from blood. The origin of the receptors is a man aged 25-45 years in good health. Both conserved end residues are part of each CDR3. A clone size is listed for some rows: how often the clone was seen (once, few, many), or a class if it is expanded.

TRBJ2-1,-,TRBV10-3,CATAAAGGTGDEQFF
TRBJ2-3,-,TRBV6-6,CASSLTHTQYF
TRBJ2-2,-,TRBV11-3,CASSPGNRVGDTGELFF
TRBJ1-5,few,TRBV21-1,CASSKAQGSNQPQHF
TRBJ1-4,-,TRBV27,CASSLSAPRGEKLFF
TRBJ2-7,-,TRBV27,CASSFPSYRDRAYEQYF
TRBJ1-4,-,TRBV15,CATSSSSGTGREKLFF
TRBJ2-3,-,TRBV19,CASTNEGDTQYF
TRBJ1-1,-,TRBV28,CASSPGALNTEAFF
TRBJ2-2,-,TRBV27,CASSFGVRGELFF
TRBJ2-6,-,TRBV29-1,CSARGPGANVLTF
TRBJ1-1,-,TRBV4-1,CASSQIPGNLGTEAFF
TRBJ2-7,-,TRBV5-5,CASSYLDRRIYEQYF
TRBJ1-1,-,TRBV19,CASSTQTDRTEAFF
TRBJ2-2,-,TRBV2,CASCWDTGELFF
TRBJ2-6,-,TRBV18,CASSPPHSGANVLTF
TRBJ1-2,-,TRBV6-5,CASSFPGANYGYTF
TRBJ2-7,-,TRBV7-9,CASSHTPGQSLSYEQYF
TRBJ1-1,once,TRBV10-1,CASSESKGWNTEAFF
TRBJ1-1,-,TRBV27,CASSFGAGGITEAFF
TRBJ1-5,-,TRBV19,CASSIVPEHNQPQHF
TRBJ2-7,-,TRBV5-1,CASSLELAAQIYEQYF
TRBJ2-2,-,TRBV18,CASSPRRLRTANTGELFF
TRBJ2-3,-,TRBV5-1,CASSGGLAGGADTQYF
TRBJ2-7,once,TRBV6-1,CASSVAIGPGEQYF
TRBJ1-4,-,TRBV5-1,CASSLQGVNEKLFF
TRBJ2-7,-,TRBV21-1,CASSRWYPKQYF
TRBJ2-7,-,TRBV6-1,CASGDRGNEQYF
TRBJ2-1,-,TRBV5-5,CASSSEPRDTIFF
TRBJ2-1,-,TRBV12-5,CASALPLAGGKRDEQFF
TRBJ2-5,-,TRBV5-1,CANTPRLDRRGETQYF
TRBJ2-1,-,TRBV27,CASSASGNSYNEQFF
TRBJ2-7,-,TRBV27,CASRRGVLGSDEQYF
TRBJ1-5,-,TRBV28,CASSPIGPIPNQPQHF
TRBJ2-1,-,TRBV5-5,CASSLMGQGSWEQFF
TRBJ1-2,-,TRBV7-9,CASSPGQGRLGYTF
TRBJ2-7,-,TRBV29-1,CSATDGAYEQYF
TRBJ2-1,-,TRBV10-2,CASSVITGNEQFF
TRBJ1-4,-,TRBV28,CASHAQGKYEKLFF
TRBJ1-2,-,TRBV2,CASSSQVHYGYTF
TRBJ1-2,-,TRBV6-1,CASSVVTGTDYGYTF
TRBJ1-5,-,TRBV5-8,CASSRYVFGQPQHF
TRBJ1-5,-,TRBV11-2,CASSPEVGRAYSNQPQHF
TRBJ1-5,-,TRBV19,CASRDRANQPQHF
TRBJ2-5,-,TRBV9,CASWEAGDPGRSTETQYF
TRBJ1-2,-,TRBV7-2,CASSAQGGNYGYTF
TRBJ2-7,once,TRBV5-1,CASSLTAGDYEQYF
TRBJ2-1,-,TRBV20-1,CSARVLVEQFF
TRBJ2-1,-,TRBV14,CASSQDLAGGVLVF
TRBJ1-5,-,TRBV7-2,CASSLISDQPQHF
TRBJ2-5,-,TRBV13,CASSRNQETQYF